These 4 T cell receptor beta chains came from one sample sequenced in a study of T cell repertoires in cytomegalovirus infection. Their recognized antigens are unknown. TCRdb analysed the reads with MiXCR anew, one entry per CDR3 protein. The repertoire consists of roughly 78,000 distinct CDR3 sequences, with around 42% occurring once and the leading ten covering 93%. The starting material was CD8+ T cells from cultured PBMCs, obtained from culture after CMV antigen stimulation. The receptors stem from a human donor in good health (CMV status not recorded). Some clones in this sample may be carry-over from other donors' samples.

The chain combines TRBV25-1 with TRBJ1-2; 9 bases line up with TRBD1. This CDR3 is built from 16 residues. Germline CDR1 reads MGHDK; CDR2 reads SYGVNS. The V and J ends lost 1 base and 9 bases, in that order; junction bases with no gene match: 12. The CDR3 protein is CASSESGQGYFGSYTF. The CDR3 DNA follows: TGTGCCAGCAGTGAATCCGGACAGGGGTATTTCGGTAGCTACACCTTC.

V is TRBV12-3 or TRBV12-4 and J is TRBJ2-2; D is uncertain. The CDR3 is 13 amino acids. Trimming stripped 7 bases from V and 3 bases from J, with 9 bases between. CDR3 region: CASKSGHTGELFF. For the CDR3, the DNA is TGTGCCAGCAAATCAGGTCACACCGGGGAGCTGTTTTTT.

This sequence joins TRBV7-9 and TRBJ2-7; perhaps TRBD1 as D (6 bases). Germline CDR1 SEHNR, CDR2 FQNEAQ (reference sequence). CDR3 length: 14 amino acids. Trimming removed 4 bases at V and 5 bases at J, with 15 bases between. CDR3 bases: TGTGCCAGCAGCTACTGGGACACCGGGAACGAGCAGTACTTC. Translation gives CASSYWDTGNEQYF.

The chain employs TRBV6-5 and TRBJ1-2; 12 bases align to TRBD1. Germline CDR1 is MNHEY and CDR2 is SVGAGI. The CDR3 runs to 19 residues. With 0 bases clipped from V and 2 bases from J, the junction kept 10 bases outside the gene matches. The CDR3 bases are TGTGCCAGCAGTTACTCGACTATCGGGACAGGGGGCCCGAACTATGGCTACACCTTC. Its protein product is CASSYSTIGTGGPNYGYTF.